The clone carrying this T cell receptor beta chain was observed many times. This sample was included in a study of T cells in Graves' hyperthyroidism and ophthalmopathy. Authors of the study amplified TCR beta CDR3 regions from RNA transcripts. The TCR CDR3 was amplified in a first-round RT-PCR using the HTBI primer set. TCRdb re-called the multiplex PCR reads through MiXCR, storing one row per CDR3 protein. The sample yields some 560,000 distinct CDR3 sequences, 15% to 18% seen once. CDR3 size: 15 residues. Germline CDR1 GTSNPN, CDR2 SVGIG (reference sequence). The V end lost 0 bases, the J end lost 0 bases, and 9 bases lay between the germline ends.

The chain has TRBV30 and TRBJ2-1; D is uncertain. The clonotype was recovered from a woman between 25 and 40 years old with Graves' hyperthyroidism. Sequencing input: blood. CDR3 nucleotide sequence: TGTGCCTGGAGTGTACTAAGTAGCTCCTACAATGAGCAGTTCTTC. This gives the protein CAWSVLSSSYNEQFF.